This entry is about one TCR beta chain. The antigen is unknown. Possible read error: a much larger clone is one base away. A sample-barcoded 5' primer and a J-beta primer mix were used in a second PCR of about 7 to 12 cycles. TCRdb recomputed calls from the 5' RACE reads with MiXCR, one row per CDR3 protein. Of hundreds of thousands of distinct CDR3 sequences detected, around 48% appear once; the ten largest clones hold 30% to 35%. This sample stems from a study of blood T cells in healthy people across ages. CDR1 is MNHNS and CDR2 is SASEGT in the germline V gene. V shed 2 bases, J shed 3 bases, and the junction held 10 bases outside the gene matches. The CDR3 contains 17 residues. Roughly 9.2 milliliters of peripheral blood were drawn from each donor into EDTA-treated tubes. Broader study findings: There was a strong correlation between TCR beta diversity and naive T cell percentage. It was held that diversity estimates obtained from one million T cells represented underestimates.

This clonotype was sampled from a woman between 55 and 75 years old in good health. The gene calls are TRBV6-1 and TRBJ2-1, with 7 bases fitting TRBD2. The sequenced sample consisted of blood. The CDR3 here is CASSESPTGGGYNEQFF. In nucleotides, the CDR3 is TGTGCCAGCAGTGAAAGTCCGACTGGCGGGGGCTACAATGAGCAGTTCTTC.